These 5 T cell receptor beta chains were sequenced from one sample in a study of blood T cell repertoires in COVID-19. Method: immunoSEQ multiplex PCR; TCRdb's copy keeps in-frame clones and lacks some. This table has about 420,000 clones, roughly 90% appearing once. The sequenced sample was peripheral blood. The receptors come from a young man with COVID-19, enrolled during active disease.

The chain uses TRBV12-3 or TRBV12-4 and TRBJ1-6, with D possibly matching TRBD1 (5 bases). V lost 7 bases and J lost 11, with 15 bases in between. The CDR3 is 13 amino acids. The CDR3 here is CASKGQGSTPLHF. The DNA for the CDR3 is TGTGCCAGCAAAGGACAAGGTAGCACACCCCTCCACTTT.

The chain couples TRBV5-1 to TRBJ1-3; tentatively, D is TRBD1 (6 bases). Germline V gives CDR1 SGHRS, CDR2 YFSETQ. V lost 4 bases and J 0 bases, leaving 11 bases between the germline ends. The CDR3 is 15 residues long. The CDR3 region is CASSPGTSSGNTIYF. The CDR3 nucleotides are TGCGCCAGCAGCCCCGGGACAAGCTCTGGAAACACCATATATTTT.

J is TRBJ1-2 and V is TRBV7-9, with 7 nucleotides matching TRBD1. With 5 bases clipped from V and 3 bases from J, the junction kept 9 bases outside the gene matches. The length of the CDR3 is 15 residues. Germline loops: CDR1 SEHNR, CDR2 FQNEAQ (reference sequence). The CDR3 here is CASSPSGTDYYGYTF. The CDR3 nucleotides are TGTGCCAGCAGCCCCTCCGGGACAGATTACTATGGCTACACCTTC.

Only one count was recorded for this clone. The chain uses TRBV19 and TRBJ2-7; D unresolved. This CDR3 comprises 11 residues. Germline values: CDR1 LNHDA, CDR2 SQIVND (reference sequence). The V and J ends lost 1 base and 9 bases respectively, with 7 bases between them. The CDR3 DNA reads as TGTGCCAGTAGTATAGGAGACTCGCAGTACTTC. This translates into CASSIGDSQYF.

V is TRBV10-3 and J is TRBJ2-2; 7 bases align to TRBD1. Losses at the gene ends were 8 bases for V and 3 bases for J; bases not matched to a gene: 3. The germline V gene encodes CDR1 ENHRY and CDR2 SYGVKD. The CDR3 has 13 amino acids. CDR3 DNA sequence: TGTGCCATCGGGGACAGAGACACCGGGGAGCTGTTTTTT. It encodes CAIGDRDTGELFF.